There are a few counts of the clone carrying this T cell receptor beta chain. The antigen is undetermined. The data were taken from a study of beta chain features in type 1 diabetes. Study findings and constraints: Naive, central memory and regulatory TCRB repertoires appeared more similar among patients than healthy donors. People with Type 1 diabetes carried modestly yet significantly shorter TCRB CDR3s in all four CD4+ subsets. In these data, an HLA type influence on TCRB rearrangement remained unresolved. PCR might preferentially amplify shorter templates, equally in patients and controls.

What was sequenced were expressed TCRB transcripts, since all of the isolated RNA had been reverse transcribed. This table comes from immunoSEQ multiplex PCR, and its TCRdb copy is limited to in-frame clones, with some not included. The profile shows about 650,000 clones, about an eighth of them singletons. Each population that was sorted was more than 95% pure. The V gene's germline CDR1 is MRHNA and CDR2 SNTAGT. Deletions cut 4 bases from V and 7 bases from J, with 8 bases between. The CDR3 spans 11 residues. V is TRBV6-4 and J is TRBJ2-7; no firm D call. The sequencing sample was made of naive CD4+ T cells from blood. This clonotype was obtained from a young man with type 1 diabetes. The CDR3 DNA is TGTGCCAGCAGTGCGTTAAGTGAGCAGTACTTC. Protein: CASSALSEQYF.